One and the same sample provided the 29 T cell receptor beta chains below, sequenced in a study of blood T cell repertoires in COVID-19. Generated by immunoSEQ multiplex PCR, the TCRdb table keeps only in-frame clones and is missing some. The profile shows 150,000 or so clones, approximately 87% of them singletons. Sequencing was performed on PBMCs or T cells enriched from blood (not recorded which). These TCRs come from a woman in her 50s who had recovered from COVID-19.

The V call is TRBV5-1, the J call TRBJ1-4; a weak D match, TRBD1 (6 bases). The CDR3 sequence is 15 residues long. The V gene's germline CDR1 is SGHRS and CDR2 YFSETQ. Trimming removed 2 bases from V and 2 bases from J, with 10 bases in between. CDR3 sequence: CASSLQGSTNEKLFF. Here the CDR3 DNA reads TGCGCCAGCAGCTTACAGGGATCGACTAATGAAAAACTGTTTTTT.

The chain combines TRBV5-1 with TRBJ2-3, with D maybe TRBD2 (6 bases). This CDR3 region has 17 residues. V lost 5 bases, J lost 0 bases, and 19 bases lay in between. Looked up from germline, CDR1 is SGHRS and CDR2 is YFSETQ. The CDR3 is CASRYARGSGSTDTQYF. CDR3 nucleotide sequence: TGCGCCAGCAGGTATGCTCGAGGAAGCGGGAGCACAGATACGCAGTATTTT.

This clone was detected only a few times. The genes are TRBV3-1 (or the pseudogene TRBV3-2) and TRBJ1-1; D uncertain. Germline CDR1 LGHDT, CDR2 YNNKEL (reference sequence). The CDR3 is 14 amino acids. The V gene lost 4 bases and the J gene lost 1 base, with 10 bases spanning the gap. This CDR3 is CASSPTPRNTEAFF. The DNA of the CDR3 is TGTGCCAGCAGCCCCACTCCAAGGAACACTGAAGCTTTCTTT.

The J gene is TRBJ1-2, the V gene TRBV20-1; D gene uncertain. The CDR3 has 11 amino acids. The V end was cut by 7 bases, the J end by 2 bases, with 8 bases between. Germline lookup yields CDR1 DFQATT and CDR2 SNEGSKA (reference sequence). In DNA, the CDR3 is TGCAGTGTAGACGGGAACTATGGCTACACCTTC. Amino acid sequence: CSVDGNYGYTF.

The chain's CDR3 is CASSGGLNYGYTF. The DNA of the CDR3 is TGTGCCAGCAGCGGGGGCCTGAACTATGGCTACACCTTC. The chain uses TRBV9 and TRBJ1-2; a weak D match, TRBD1 (5 bases). Germline loops: CDR1 SGDLS, CDR2 YYNGEE. CDR3 size: 13 residues. The V gene lost 3 bases and the J gene lost 2 bases, with 8 bases spanning the gap. The full variable domain, rest sourced from reference TRBV9 and TRBJ1-2, is DSGVTQTPKHLITATGQRVTLRCSPRSGDLSVYWYQQSLDQGLQFLIQYYNGEERAKGNILERFSAQQFPDLHSELNLSSLELGDSALYFCASSGGLNYGYTFGSGTRLTVV.

V usage is TRBV2 and J usage is TRBJ2-5; D is perhaps TRBD1 (5 bases). Trimming took 2 bases from V and 7 from J, leaving 17 bases between them. The CDR3 length is 15 residues. Per germline, CDR1 SNHLY and CDR2 FYNNEI. CDR3 bases: TGTGCCAGCAGTGAATCCAGGGTCGCTCTGGGGACCCAGTACTTC. Amino acids: CASSESRVALGTQYF. Complete variable domain (other parts from reference TRBV2 and TRBJ2-5): EPEVTQTPSHQVTQMGQEVILRCVPISNHLYFYWYRQILGQKVEFLVSFYNNEISEKSEIFDDQFSVERPDGSNFTLKIRSTKLEDSAMYFCASSESRVALGTQYFGPGTRLLVL.

The V gene is TRBV6-5, the J gene TRBJ1-5; D uncertain. V lost 2 bases and J 6 bases, leaving 11 bases between the germline ends. CDR1 MNHEY and CDR2 SVGAGI come from the germline V gene. The CDR3 runs to 14 residues. The CDR3 DNA follows: TGTGCCAGCAGTTACACGGCGACTGGTCAGCCCCAGCATTTT. Its protein product is CASSYTATGQPQHF.

The chain recombines TRBV7-9 with TRBJ2-7, with 7 bases aligning to TRBD1. V dropped 5 bases and J dropped 6; count of bases not matched to a gene: 7. The CDR3 is 13 residues long. CDR1 and CDR2 (germline): SEHNR, FQNEAQ (reference sequence). The CDR3 region has the DNA TGTGCCAGCAGCCGTGGGACAGTCCCCGAGCAGTACGTC. Protein product: CASSRGTVPEQYV.

The chain carries TRBV28 and TRBJ2-1; D is undetermined. This CDR3 comprises 11 residues. The ends were cut back, 6 bases at V and 8 bases at J, with 8 bases in the middle. CDR1 is MDHEN, CDR2 SYDVKM, per germline. Here the CDR3 reads CASRRNDEQFF. DNA for the CDR3: TGTGCCAGCAGGAGGAACGATGAGCAGTTCTTC.

CDR3 bases: TGTGCCAGCAGGAAGGGGAGGGAAAAACTGTTTTTT. Encoded protein: CASRKGREKLFF. J is TRBJ1-4 and V is TRBV7-9; a weak D match, TRBD1 (5 bases). V lost 6 bases and J lost 8, with 10 bases in between. Germline V gene data show CDR1 as SEHNR and CDR2 as FQNEAQ (reference sequence). The CDR3 length is 12 residues. Based on the CDR3 plus reference TRBV7-9 and TRBJ1-4, the full variable domain is DTGVSQNPRHKITKRGQNVTFRCDPISEHNRLYWYRQTLGQGPEFLTYFQNEAQLEKSRLLSDRFSAERPKGSFSTLEIQRTEQGDSAMYLCASRKGREKLFFGSGTQLSVL.

This chain links TRBV2 with TRBJ2-5, with 9 bases lining up with TRBD2. CDR1 is SNHLY and CDR2 is FYNNEI in the germline V gene. Germline trimming cut 3 bases from V and 3 bases from J; bases unmatched to any gene: 8. There are 16 residues in the CDR3. The CDR3 here is CASSDFARGGKETQYF. CDR3 DNA sequence: TGTGCCAGCAGTGATTTCGCGCGGGGGGGCAAAGAGACCCAGTACTTC.

The chain couples TRBV5-1 to TRBJ1-2; 7 bases fit TRBD1. This CDR3 spans 18 amino acids. The V gene's germline CDR1 is SGHRS and CDR2 YFSETQ. J lost 6 bases, V lost 4 bases, and 21 bases had no gene match. The CDR3 bases are TGCGCCAGCAGCCCCCATGAGCCCGACAGGGCGCGTAGAGATGGCTACACCTTC. Translated, it gives CASSPHEPDRARRDGYTF.

The chain couples TRBV30 to TRBJ1-5; D is unresolved. V gave up 5 bases and J gave up 6 bases, with 11 bases separating them. This CDR3 has 12 amino acids. Germline loops: CDR1 GTSNPN, CDR2 SVGIG (reference sequence). The CDR3 nucleotides read TGTGCCTGGGACTCCCCGGGTCAGCCCCAGCATTTT. Protein product: CAWDSPGQPQHF.

The V gene is TRBV27, the J gene TRBJ1-5, with 7 bases identical to TRBD1. The CDR3 runs to 12 residues. CDR1 and CDR2 from the germline V gene are MNHEY and SMNVEV (reference sequence). Trimming took 9 bases from V and 9 from J; bases not matched to a gene: 8. CDR3 in DNA: TGTGCCAGTCAAAGGGGGCGCGGGCCCCAGCATTTT. This encodes CASQRGRGPQHF.

The V call is TRBV14, the J call TRBJ1-1; D not resolved. Between the trimmed V and J ends, which lost 1 base and 4 bases, there was a span of 10 bases. CDR3 length: 14 amino acids. The germline V gene encodes CDR1 SGHDN and CDR2 FVKESK. CDR3: CASSQVSGITEAFF. The CDR3 DNA follows: TGTGCCAGCAGCCAAGTTTCGGGAATCACTGAAGCTTTCTTT. Based on the CDR3 plus reference TRBV14 and TRBJ1-1, the full variable domain is EAGVTQFPSHSVIEKGQTVTLRCDPISGHDNLYWYRRVMGKEIKFLLHFVKESKQDESGMPNNRFLAERTGGTYSTLKVQPAELEDSGVYFCASSQVSGITEAFFGQGTRLTVV.

This chain uses TRBV5-6 with TRBJ2-5; maybe TRBD1 (5 bases). CDR3 size: 17 residues. Germline CDR1 SGHDT, CDR2 YYEEEE. V was shortened by 0 bases and J by 2 bases, with 17 bases between the two germline ends. CDR3 bases: TGTGCCAGCAGCTTGGCTGGTAGGTGGGGCGCACAAGAGACCCAGTACTTC. This sequence encodes CASSLAGRWGAQETQYF.

The chain links TRBV7-7 to TRBJ2-1; D might be TRBD2 (7 bases). This CDR3 is 14 amino acids long. Trimming cost V 8 bases and J 9 bases, with 20 bases left between them. Germline CDR1 is SSHAT and CDR2 is FNYEAQ (reference sequence). The CDR3 nucleotides are TGTGCCAGCGGGGGACAATGGGGAGGGGGTGAGCAGTTCTTC. Its translation: CASGGQWGGGEQFF.

The chain is built from TRBV6-5 and TRBJ1-6; the D gene is possibly TRBD1 (5 bases). The CDR3 is made up of 14 amino acids. CDR1 and CDR2 (germline): MNHEY, SVGAGI. V was clipped by 6 bases and J by 4 bases, with 10 bases between them. CDR3 in amino acids: CASRTGSYNSPLHF. The CDR3 DNA is TGTGCCAGCAGAACAGGATCATATAATTCACCCCTCCACTTT.

J is TRBJ2-1 and V is TRBV7-9; a possible D gene is TRBD2 (5 bases). Germline-derived CDR1 and CDR2 are SEHNR and FQNEAQ (reference sequence). The CDR3 loop spans 16 amino acids. V gave up 0 bases and J gave up 4 bases, with 13 bases separating them. CDR3 amino acids: CASSLALGWTYNEQFF. For the CDR3, the DNA is TGTGCCAGCAGCTTAGCGCTGGGATGGACTTACAATGAGCAGTTCTTC.

This clone was observed a few times. This chain connects TRBV24-1 to TRBJ1-4; 7 positions agree with TRBD1. J gave up 8 bases and V 4 bases, and 3 bases lay outside the gene matches. This CDR3 region has 13 residues. Per the germline V gene, CDR1 is KGHDR and CDR2 is SFDVKD. This CDR3 is CATSDHRGEKLFF. CDR3 nucleotide sequence: TGTGCCACCAGTGACCACAGGGGCGAAAAACTGTTTTTT.

V usage is TRBV28 and J usage is TRBJ1-5; no definite D call. The V and J ends lost 5 bases and 9 bases respectively, with 11 bases between them. Germline V gene lookup returns CDR1 MDHEN and CDR2 SYDVKM. This CDR3 contains 12 residues. CDR3 protein: CASSPLLSPQHF. CDR3 in DNA: TGTGCCAGCAGTCCACTTCTTTCGCCCCAGCATTTT.

The gene calls are TRBV5-6 and TRBJ1-6, with TRBD1 as a possible D gene (6 bases). Trimming took off 4 bases at V and 0 bases at J, with 11 bases between the two ends. In germline, CDR1 is SGHDT, CDR2 YYEEEE. The CDR3 spans 16 residues. The CDR3: CASSARGSSYNSPLHF. The CDR3 region has the DNA TGTGCCAGCAGCGCGAGGGGGAGCTCCTATAATTCACCCCTCCACTTT.

The V call is TRBV7-2, the J call TRBJ1-2, with a possible D match to TRBD1 (6 bases). CDR3 length equals 13 residues. Germline lookup yields CDR1 SGHTA and CDR2 FQGNSA. V lost 6 bases, J lost 4 bases, and 12 bases lay in between. CDR3 DNA sequence: TGTGCCAGCAGGATAGGACAGTCCTATGGCTACACCTTC. This sequence encodes CASRIGQSYGYTF.

The gene calls are TRBV7-3 and TRBJ1-2; 8 positions agree with TRBD1. After removal of 5 bases from V and 4 bases from J, the junction contained 12 bases not matched to a gene. The CDR3 sequence is 16 residues long. Germline V gene lookup returns CDR1 SGHTA and CDR2 FQGTGA. The CDR3 nucleotides are TGTGCCAGCAGCAAGACAGGGGCCAGGAGGGTCTATGGCTACACCTTC. Translating it yields CASSKTGARRVYGYTF. The full variable domain, completed using reference TRBV7-3 and TRBJ1-2, is GAGVSQTPSNKVTEKGKYVELRCDPISGHTALYWYRQSLGQGPEFLIYFQGTGAADDSGLPNDRFFAVRPEGSVSTLKIQRTERGDSAVYLCASSKTGARRVYGYTFGSGTRLTVV.

The CDR3 loop is CASSYSKAVTNEKLFF. CDR3 nucleotides: TGTGCCAGCAGTTACTCGAAGGCGGTCACTAATGAAAAACTGTTTTTT. V usage is TRBV6-2 or TRBV6-3 and J usage is TRBJ1-4, with unresolved D. The V end lost 0 bases, the J end lost 2 bases, and 10 bases lay between the germline ends. CDR1 and CDR2 from the germline V gene are MNHEY and SVGEGT. This CDR3 spans 16 amino acids.

Remarks on this clone: The germline gene is not matched at one end of the junction; a read error may be the cause. This chain uses TRBV7-7 with TRBJ2-2, with D maybe TRBD1 (6 bases). This CDR3 contains 15 residues. Looked up from germline, CDR1 is SSHAT and CDR2 is FNYEAQ (reference sequence). CDR3 sequence: CASSLGTSNTGELFF. Written as DNA, the CDR3 is TGTGCTAGCAGCTTGGGGACATCGAACACCGGGGAGCTGTTTTTT.

The J gene is TRBJ1-6, the V gene TRBV30, with D unresolved. V was cut by 4 bases and J by 9 bases, with 19 bases left in between. The CDR3 has 15 residues. CDR1 GTSNPN and CDR2 SVGIG come from the germline V gene (reference sequence). The CDR3 nucleotides are TGTGCCTGGACCCCCCGGGGTTTGACGAGTTCACCCCTCCACTTT. Its protein is CAWTPRGLTSSPLHF.

This rearrangement joins TRBV27 to TRBJ1-1; D is unresolved. This CDR3 contains 14 residues. V dropped 5 bases and J dropped 1 base, with 11 bases sitting between them. Germline V gene lookup returns CDR1 MNHEY and CDR2 SMNVEV (reference sequence). For the CDR3, the DNA is TGTGCCAGCAGTCTGAGATTAACGAACACTGAAGCTTTCTTT. Residues: CASSLRLTNTEAFF.

The genes are TRBV9 and TRBJ1-3; D is uncertain. The germline V gene has CDR1 SGDLS and CDR2 YYNGEE. Between the trimmed V and J ends, which lost 0 bases and 2 bases, there was a span of 6 bases. The CDR3 extends over 14 amino acids. In nucleotides, the CDR3 is TGTGCCAGCAGCGTAGCAGTAACTGGAAACACCATATATTTT. Translated: CASSVAVTGNTIYF.